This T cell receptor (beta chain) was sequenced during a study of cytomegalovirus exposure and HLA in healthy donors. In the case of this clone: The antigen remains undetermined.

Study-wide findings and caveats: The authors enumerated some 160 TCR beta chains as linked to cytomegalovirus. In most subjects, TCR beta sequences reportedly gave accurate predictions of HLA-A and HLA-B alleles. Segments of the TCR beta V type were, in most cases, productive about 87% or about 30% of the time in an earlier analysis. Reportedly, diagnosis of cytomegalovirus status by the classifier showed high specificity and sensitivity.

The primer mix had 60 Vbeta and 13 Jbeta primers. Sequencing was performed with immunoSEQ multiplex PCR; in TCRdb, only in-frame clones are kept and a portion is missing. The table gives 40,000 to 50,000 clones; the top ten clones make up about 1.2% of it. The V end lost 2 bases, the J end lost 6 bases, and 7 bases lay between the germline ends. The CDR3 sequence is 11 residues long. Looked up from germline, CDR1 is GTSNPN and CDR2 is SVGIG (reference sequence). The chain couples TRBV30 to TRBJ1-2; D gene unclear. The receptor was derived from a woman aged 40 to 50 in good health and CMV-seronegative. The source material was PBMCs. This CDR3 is CAWSWEDGYTF. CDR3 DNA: TGTGCCTGGAGTTGGGAGGATGGCTACACCTTC.